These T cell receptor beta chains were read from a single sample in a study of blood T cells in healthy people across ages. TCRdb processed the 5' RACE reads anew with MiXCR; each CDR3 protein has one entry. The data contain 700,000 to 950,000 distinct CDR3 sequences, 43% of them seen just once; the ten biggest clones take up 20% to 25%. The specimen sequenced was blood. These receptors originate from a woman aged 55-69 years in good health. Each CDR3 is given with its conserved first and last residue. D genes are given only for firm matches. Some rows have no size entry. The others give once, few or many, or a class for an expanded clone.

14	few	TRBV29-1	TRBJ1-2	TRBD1	CSVALTGQRETYTF	TGCAGCGTTGCGTTGACGGGACAGCGGGAGACCTACACCTTC
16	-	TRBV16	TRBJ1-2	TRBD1	CASSQGDRPILDGYTF	TGTGCCAGCAGCCAAGGGGACAGGCCTATATTGGATGGCTACACCTTC
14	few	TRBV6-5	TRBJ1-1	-	CASSSTGPNTEAFF	TGTGCCAGCAGTTCCACGGGTCCGAACACTGAAGCTTTCTTT
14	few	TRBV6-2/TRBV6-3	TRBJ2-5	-	CASSDQAPQETQYF	TGTGCCAGCAGCGACCAGGCTCCCCAAGAGACCCAGTACTTC
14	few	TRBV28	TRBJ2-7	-	CASTDMTLSYEQYF	TGTGCCAGCACCGATATGACACTCTCCTACGAGCAGTACTTC
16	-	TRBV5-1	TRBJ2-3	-	CASSRRPADSTDTQYF	TGCGCCAGCAGCCGGAGACCAGCGGACAGCACAGATACGCAGTATTTT
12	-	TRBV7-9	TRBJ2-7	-	CASSPPTYEQYF	TGTGCCAGCAGCCCACCTACCTACGAGCAGTACTTC
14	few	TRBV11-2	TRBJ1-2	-	CASSLDESGDGYTF	TGTGCCAGCAGCTTAGATGAGTCAGGGGATGGCTACACCTTC
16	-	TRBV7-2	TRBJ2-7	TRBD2	CASSLVGGRNSYEQYF	TGTGCCAGCAGCTTAGTCGGCGGGAGGAACTCCTACGAGCAGTACTTC
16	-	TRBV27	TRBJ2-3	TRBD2	CASSPRTSGSRDTQYF	TGTGCCAGCAGTCCAAGGACTAGCGGGAGCAGGGATACGCAGTATTTT